Presented here are 5 T cell receptor beta chains from one specimen sequenced in a study of metastatic and nonmetastatic thyroid tumors. Patients underwent thyroid surgery, and none had received any treatment before it. TCRdb re-clonotyped the PCR reads via MiXCR. Of over 20,000 clones listed, more than 15% were seen once; the top ten hold 8% to 13%. The material sequenced was tumor tissue. The receptors come from a female donor with papillary thyroid cancer or a benign thyroid nodule (not recorded which). Some clones in this sample may be carry-over from other donors' samples.

This clone was seen a single time. The rearrangement joins TRBV30 to TRBJ2-3; D not certain. The V gene lost 0 bases and the J gene lost 7 bases, with 17 bases spanning the gap. CDR3 size: 15 residues. CDR1 is GTSNPN and CDR2 is SVGIG in the germline V gene (reference sequence). The CDR3 sequence: CAWSVLMMGRYTQYF. CDR3 nucleotide sequence: TGTGCCTGGAGTGTACTAATGATGGGCCGTTATACGCAGTATTTT.

This clone came up many times. In nucleotides, the CDR3 is TGTGCCAGCAGTCGGACTGGGGACTCCAATGAGCAGTTCTTC. Protein sequence: CASSRTGDSNEQFF. J is TRBJ2-1 and V is TRBV5-5, with D possibly being TRBD2 (6 bases). V shed 5 bases and J shed 6 bases, with 15 bases lying between them. This CDR3 has 14 residues. Germline assignment: CDR1 SGHKS and CDR2 YYEKEE (reference sequence). The full variable domain, with the rest looked up from reference TRBV5-5 and TRBJ2-1, is DAGVTQSPTHLIKTRGQQVTLRCSPISGHKSVSWYQQVLGQGPQFIFQYYEKEERGRGNFPDRFSARQFPNYSSELNVNALLLGDSALYLCASSRTGDSNEQFFGPGTRLTVL.

This clone was recorded many times. The J gene is TRBJ2-2, the V gene TRBV5-1; D not resolved. There are 16 residues in the CDR3. V was cut by 2 bases and J by 1 base, with 12 bases left in between. Per the germline V gene, CDR1 is SGHRS and CDR2 is YFSETQ. The CDR3 nucleotides are TGCGCCAGCAGCTTCTTCCCCGCGGAGAACACCGGGGAGCTGTTTTTT. It translates to CASSFFPAENTGELFF.

With respect to this clone: Germline is not matched at one junction end, which may reflect a read error. The chain joins TRBV12-3 or TRBV12-4 to TRBJ2-1; D ambiguous. The CDR3 is 14 amino acids. CDR3 DNA sequence: TGTGCCGGCAGTTTAGATGGCCCCTTGGATGAGCAGTTCTTC. Protein: CAGSLDGPLDEQFF.

This clone was seen more than once but under ten times. Being one base from a much bigger clone, this may be a read error. This chain links TRBV6-1 with TRBJ2-7, with a tentative D call TRBD1 (5 bases). This CDR3 has 12 residues. Trimming stripped 7 bases from V and 7 bases from J, with 14 bases between. Germline CDR1 and CDR2: MNHNS and SASEGT. The CDR3 coding sequence is TGTGCCAGCATCAAAGGGCAGGGTGAGCAGTACTTC. Amino acids: CASIKGQGEQYF.